This paragraph covers one T cell receptor beta chain sequence. This sample was included in a study of cytotoxic CD8 clonotypes in ibrutinib-treated CLL. The protocol was immunoSEQ multiplex PCR, while the TCRdb copy is restricted to in-frame clones and leaves out a portion. The sample contains about 56,000 clones, roughly 50% of which appear only once. CDR1 and CDR2 (germline): MDHEN, SYDVKM. The CDR3 runs to 14 residues. The V gene lost 5 bases and the J gene lost 1 base, with 11 bases spanning the gap. The chain joins TRBV28 to TRBJ2-5; D is perhaps TRBD1 (6 bases). The material was PBMCs, obtained after 24 months of ibrutinib treatment. The sequence was obtained from a human donor with chronic lymphocytic leukemia. CDR3 residues: CASSRWTAQETQYF. The CDR3 DNA reads as TGTGCCAGCAGTCGCTGGACAGCCCAAGAGACCCAGTACTTC.